This T cell receptor (beta chain) appears in the sequencing data of a study of T cell changes during pregnancy in multiple sclerosis. Trimming took 6 bases from V and 16 from J, leaving 18 bases between them. CDR3 length equals 12 residues. CDR1 and CDR2 from the germline V gene are SEHNR and FQNEAQ (reference sequence). The assay was immunoSEQ multiplex PCR, and TCRdb's table has in-frame clones only and misses some. The table has 100,000 or so clones, just over 90% seen once. V usage is TRBV7-9 and J usage is TRBJ1-4, with D unclear. The TCR was taken from a female donor with multiple sclerosis, enrolled in a pregnancy study. The material sequenced was peripheral blood, taken in the second trimester of pregnancy. As DNA, the CDR3 is TGTGCCAGCAGATCCGTCGGGCAGGCGGGGTTTTTT. This encodes CASRSVGQAGFF.